Each of the 2 T cell receptor beta chains below was sequenced from the same sample in a study of blood T cell repertoires in COVID-19. Some clones are missing from TCRdb's copy, which holds only in-frame ones; the method was immunoSEQ multiplex PCR. The sample holds fewer than 400,000 clones, 87% seen once. The sequenced material came from PBMCs or T cells enriched from blood (not recorded which). The receptors here all came from a woman between 50 and 59 years old who had recovered from COVID-19.

This clone was recorded once. The chain links TRBV11-3 to TRBJ1-1; D is unresolved. Germline V gives CDR1 SGHNT, CDR2 YENEEA. The CDR3 has 15 residues. Between the trimmed V and J ends, which lost 3 bases and 0 bases, there was a span of 11 bases. Here the CDR3 reads CASSFAGSMNTEAFF. CDR3 DNA: TGTGCCAGCAGCTTCGCGGGTTCGATGAACACTGAAGCTTTCTTT.

V usage is TRBV7-9 and J usage is TRBJ1-1; D is ambiguous. Germline V gives CDR1 SEHNR, CDR2 FQNEAQ (reference sequence). CDR3 length: 14 residues. Trimming left V 5 bases short and J 1 base short, with 11 bases between. CDR3 sequence (DNA): TGTGCCAGCAGCCCCCTCGGAGGGAACACTGAAGCTTTCTTT. This translates into CASSPLGGNTEAFF.